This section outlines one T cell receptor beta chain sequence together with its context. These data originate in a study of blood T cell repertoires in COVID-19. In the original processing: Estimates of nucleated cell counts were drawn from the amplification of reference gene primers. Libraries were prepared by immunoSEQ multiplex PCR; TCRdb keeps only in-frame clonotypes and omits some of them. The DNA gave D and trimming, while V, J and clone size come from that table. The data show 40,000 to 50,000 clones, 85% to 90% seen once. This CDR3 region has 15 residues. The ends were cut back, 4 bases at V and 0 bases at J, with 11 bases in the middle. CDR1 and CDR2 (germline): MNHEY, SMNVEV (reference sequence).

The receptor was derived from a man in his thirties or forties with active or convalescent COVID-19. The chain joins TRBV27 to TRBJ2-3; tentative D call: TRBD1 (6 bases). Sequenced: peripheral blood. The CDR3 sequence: CASSWDITSTDTQYF. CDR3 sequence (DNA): TGTGCCAGCAGTTGGGACATAACTAGCACAGATACGCAGTATTTT.